This T cell receptor (beta chain) came from a study of T cell changes during pregnancy in multiple sclerosis. The length of the CDR3 is 13 residues. Between the trimmed V and J ends, which lost 10 bases and 3 bases, there was a span of 13 bases. Germline CDR1 reads MNHNY; CDR2 reads SVGAGI (reference sequence). Profiling relied on immunoSEQ multiplex PCR, and the TCRdb table lists in-frame clones only, not all of them. The top ten hold less than 2% of the sample, which has 45,000 to 60,000 clones, around 90% seen once. This receptor was identified in a female donor with multiple sclerosis, enrolled in a pregnancy study. This specimen was peripheral blood, taken in the first trimester of pregnancy. The V call is TRBV6-6, the J call TRBJ1-3; TRBD1 might be the D (6 bases). For the CDR3, the DNA is TGTGCCACCACTACAGGGTTTGGAAACACCATATATTTT. It encodes CATTTGFGNTIYF.